A selection of T cell receptor beta chains follows, all from one sample in a study of cytomegalovirus exposure and HLA in healthy donors. This table comes from immunoSEQ multiplex PCR, and its TCRdb copy is limited to in-frame clones, with some not included. The table records roughly 80,000 clones, more than 75% of them present only once. Sequenced material: PBMCs. The source is a male donor in good health and CMV-seropositive. The CDR3 runs from the conserved cysteine through the conserved F or W. The order of the fields is clone size, D gene, J gene, V gene, CDR3 DNA, CDR3 protein. A D gene is named only where the DNA matches it firmly. Size is omitted from some rows. Given values are once, few, many or a class for expanded clones.

size: .; D: .; J: TRBJ1-1; V: TRBV5-5; DNA: TGTGCCAGCAGCTTTACCCAAGGGGTAACTGACACTGAAGCTTTCTTT; CDR3: CASSFTQGVTDTEAFF
size: .; D: .; J: TRBJ1-3; V: TRBV9; DNA: TGTGCCAGCCGGGGAGGCGGAAACACCATATATTTT; CDR3: CASRGGGNTIYF
size: .; D: .; J: TRBJ2-5; V: TRBV9; DNA: TGTGCCAGCAGCGTAGCGCCGGGGGATGCGGAGACCCAGTACTTC; CDR3: CASSVAPGDAETQYF
size: few; D: .; J: TRBJ1-3; V: TRBV5-1; DNA: TGCGCCAGCAGCTTGGGAAGGGGTTCTGGAAACACCATATATTTT; CDR3: CASSLGRGSGNTIYF
size: few; D: .; J: TRBJ2-4; V: TRBV4-2; DNA: TGTGCCAGCAGCCTAGAGCACTTAGCCAAAAACATTCAGTACTTC; CDR3: CASSLEHLAKNIQYF
size: .; D: TRBD2; J: TRBJ2-2; V: TRBV7-3; DNA: TGTGCCAGCAGTTTTAGCGGGGTCGCTGGAACCGGGGAGCTGTTTTTT; CDR3: CASSFSGVAGTGELFF
size: .; D: .; J: TRBJ1-6; V: TRBV9; DNA: TGTGCCAGCAGCGTAGGCGGGAGCTCCTATAATTCACCCCTCCACTTT; CDR3: CASSVGGSSYNSPLHF
size: .; D: TRBD1; J: TRBJ2-7; V: TRBV4-1; DNA: TGCGCCAGCAGCCAAGACCCGGGACAGAGGACCTACGAGCAGTACTTC; CDR3: CASSQDPGQRTYEQYF
size: .; D: TRBD2; J: TRBJ2-5; V: TRBV5-1; DNA: TGCGCCAGCAGCTTCGGGGGGTCCCAGGAGACCCAGTACTTC; CDR3: CASSFGGSQETQYF
size: few; D: .; J: TRBJ2-3; V: TRBV6-5; DNA: TGTGCCAGCAGTTACCCTGGCACAGATACGCAGTATTTT; CDR3: CASSYPGTDTQYF
size: few; D: .; J: TRBJ2-7; V: TRBV4-1; DNA: TGCGCCAGCAGCCCGCAGGGGTCCGAGCAGTACTTC; CDR3: CASSPQGSEQYF
size: .; D: .; J: TRBJ1-1; V: TRBV10-1; DNA: TGCGCCAGCAGTGATCAGGGTTCGGGCACTGAAGCTTTCTTT; CDR3: CASSDQGSGTEAFF
size: .; D: TRBD2; J: TRBJ2-7; V: TRBV11-2; DNA: TGTGCCAGCAGCTTAGTCGCGGCTAGCGGGAGGGCCTACGAGCAGTACTTC; CDR3: CASSLVAASGRAYEQYF
size: .; D: TRBD1; J: TRBJ1-1; V: TRBV11-3; DNA: TGTGCCAGCAGCCCCACAGGGGGCTATGAAGCTTTCTTT; CDR3: CASSPTGGYEAFF
size: few; D: TRBD1; J: TRBJ2-2; V: TRBV18; DNA: TGTGCCAGCTCACCACCTCGGACAGGGAGCACCGGGGAGCTGTTTTTT; CDR3: CASSPPRTGSTGELFF
size: .; D: .; J: TRBJ1-5; V: TRBV13; DNA: TGTGCCAGCAAAGCAGGGGACGGAGATCAGCCCCAGCATTTT; CDR3: CASKAGDGDQPQHF
size: .; D: TRBD2; J: TRBJ2-7; V: TRBV4-1; DNA: TGCGCCAGCAGCCAACCCAGCGGGAGGGGTTCCTACGAGCAGTACTTC; CDR3: CASSQPSGRGSYEQYF
size: .; D: .; J: TRBJ1-1; V: TRBV21-1; DNA: TGTGCCAGCAGCAAAGGAGGCGAGCTTGAAGCTTTCTTT; CDR3: CASSKGGELEAFF
size: .; D: TRBD1; J: TRBJ2-5; V: TRBV5-1; DNA: TGCGCCAGCAGCCCTGGAGGGACAGGGGGGGGAGAGACCCAGTACTTC; CDR3: CASSPGGTGGGETQYF
size: .; D: .; J: TRBJ2-7; V: TRBV29-1; DNA: TGCAGCGTTCGCAGGGGCGGAAGCTCCTACGAGCAGTACTTC; CDR3: CSVRRGGSSYEQYF
size: .; D: .; J: TRBJ2-1; V: TRBV4-3; DNA: TGCGCCAGCAGCCACTCGGGGGATAATGAGCAGTTCTTC; CDR3: CASSHSGDNEQFF
size: .; D: TRBD1; J: TRBJ1-3; V: TRBV9; DNA: TGTGCCAGCAGCGTTAACCAACAGGGGGCCGGAAACACCATATATTTT; CDR3: CASSVNQQGAGNTIYF
size: .; D: .; J: TRBJ1-2; V: TRBV13; DNA: TGTGCCAGCAGCCCGAGGACGGGAACCCCTAACTATGGCTACACCTTC; CDR3: CASSPRTGTPNYGYTF
size: .; D: .; J: TRBJ1-2; V: TRBV7-9; DNA: TGTGCCAGCAGCTTAAGAGCTGATGAACTCTATGGCTACACCTTC; CDR3: CASSLRADELYGYTF
size: .; D: .; J: TRBJ2-2; V: TRBV7-3; DNA: TGTGCCAGCAGCTCTGGACTATCGGGCACCGGGGAGCTGTTTTTT; CDR3: CASSSGLSGTGELFF
size: .; D: TRBD1; J: TRBJ2-6; V: TRBV10-1; DNA: TGCGCCAGCAGTGAGGGGGGACAGGGGTCGACGGGGGCCAACGTCCTGACTTTC; CDR3: CASSEGGQGSTGANVLTF
size: once; D: TRBD1; J: TRBJ2-1; V: TRBV7-9; DNA: TGTGCCAGCAGCTTACCAGGGGGCAATGAGCAGTTCTTC; CDR3: CASSLPGGNEQFF
size: .; D: .; J: TRBJ2-2; V: TRBV5-4; DNA: TGTGCCAGCAGCTCGTTACAGGGATCCGCGGTCACCGGGGAGCTGTTTTTT; CDR3: CASSSLQGSAVTGELFF
size: .; D: .; J: TRBJ1-1; V: TRBV4-1; DNA: TGCGCCAGCAGCCAAGTACAGGCACTGAACACTGAAGCTTTCTTT; CDR3: CASSQVQALNTEAFF
size: .; D: .; J: TRBJ1-1; V: TRBV29-1; DNA: TGCAGCGTTGAAGAGGCCCCCAGGGCCACTGAAGCTTTCTTT; CDR3: CSVEEAPRATEAFF
size: .; D: .; J: TRBJ2-7; V: TRBV5-1; DNA: TGCGCCAGCAGCTTGGCTCAGGGGTACGAGCAGTACTTC; CDR3: CASSLAQGYEQYF
size: .; D: TRBD2; J: TRBJ2-1; V: TRBV5-1; DNA: TGCGCCAGCAGCTTAGCGGGAGGTCGAAGTGAGCAGTTCTTC; CDR3: CASSLAGGRSEQFF
size: .; D: TRBD1; J: TRBJ1-6; V: TRBV6-5; DNA: TGTGCCAGCAGTTACGACAGGGGTAATTCACCCCTCCACTTT; CDR3: CASSYDRGNSPLHF